The 8 T cell receptor beta chains reported below all come from one sample, sequenced in a study of Ad26.COV2.S vaccination and SARS-CoV-2 variants. The protocol was immunoSEQ multiplex PCR, while the TCRdb copy is restricted to in-frame clones and leaves out a portion. The sample consists of fewer than 800,000 clones, 80% to 90% of them appearing once. Treatment denoted: about 20 received Ad26.COV2.S at low or high dose, single or two shots; about five received placebo; per-sample allocation not given. Sampling took place 63 days after the first vaccine or placebo injection. This specimen was peripheral blood, taken in a trial of Ad26.COV2.S vaccine versus placebo. The source of these receptors is a person between 18 and 65 years old who received the Ad26.COV2.S COVID-19 vaccine or a placebo.

A note on this clone: Other DNA sequences of this sample code for an identical CDR3. The genes are TRBV5-1 and TRBJ2-2; no reliable D call. The germline V gene has CDR1 SGHRS and CDR2 YFSETQ. CDR3 size: 15 residues. Trimming removed 0 bases at V and 1 base at J, with 7 bases between. The CDR3 nucleotides are TGCGCCAGCAGCTTGGGCGGATTGAACACCGGGGAGCTGTTTTTT. Translating gives CASSLGGLNTGELFF.

The gene calls are TRBV18 and TRBJ2-3; D may correspond to TRBD1 or TRBD2 (5 bases each). Trimming removed 3 bases from V and 6 bases from J, with 16 bases in between. The CDR3 sequence is 15 residues long. Germline V CDR1 and CDR2: KGHSH, LQKENI. DNA for the CDR3: TGTGCCAGCTCACCGAGGGGCCCAGGGCCCGATACGCAGTATTTT. Protein: CASSPRGPGPDTQYF.

In this sample, this clone turned up a few times. This chain connects TRBV7-8 to TRBJ2-7; 7 bases align to TRBD1. V trimming: 4 bases; J trimming: 6 bases; junction bases outside the gene matches: 0. Germline V gives CDR1 SGHVS, CDR2 FQNEAQ. The CDR3 has 11 amino acids. The CDR3 DNA sequence: TGTGCCAGCAGCTCAGGGGGCGAGCAGTACTTC. It specifies CASSSGGEQYF.

In regard to this clone: Additional DNA sequences in this sample encode the identical CDR3. The V and J genes are TRBV6-5 and TRBJ2-1; 10 nucleotides agree with TRBD2. The germline gives CDR1 MNHEY, CDR2 SVGAGI. Trimming took 6 bases from V and 2 from J; bases not matched to a gene: 4. The CDR3 is 15 amino acids. CDR3 nucleotide sequence: TGTGCCAGCAGACCAGCGGGAGGGGCCTACAATGAGCAGTTCTTC. Protein product: CASRPAGGAYNEQFF.

As for this clone: This sample includes further DNA sequences coding for the same CDR3. V usage is TRBV18 and J usage is TRBJ2-7, with 7 bases matching TRBD1. The germline V gene encodes CDR1 KGHSH and CDR2 LQKENI. This CDR3 is 15 amino acids long. Losses at the gene ends were 0 bases for V and 2 bases for J; bases not matched to a gene: 4. As DNA, the CDR3 is TGTGCCAGCTCACCACCTGGGCAGGGGGCCTACGAGCAGTACTTC. It specifies CASSPPGQGAYEQYF. The full variable domain, with the rest looked up from reference TRBV18 and TRBJ2-7, is NAGVMQNPRHLVRRRGQEARLRCSPMKGHSHVYWYRQLPEEGLKFMVYLQKENIIDESGMPKERFSAEFPKEGPSILRIQQVVRGDSAAYFCASSPPGQGAYEQYFGPGTRLTVT.

This chain connects TRBV6-5 to TRBJ1-5; 7 bases fit TRBD1. Germline assignment: CDR1 MNHEY and CDR2 SVGAGI. The junction had 4 bases not matched to a gene; V was cut back by 4 bases and J by 1 base. The CDR3 has 15 amino acids. The CDR3: CASSWTGGSNQPQHF. CDR3 sequence (DNA): TGTGCCAGCAGTTGGACAGGTGGGAGCAATCAGCCCCAGCATTTT.

This chain joins TRBV5-1 and TRBJ2-6; D call uncertain. The CDR3 length is 14 residues. Germline lookup yields CDR1 SGHRS and CDR2 YFSETQ. The V and J ends lost 8 bases and 1 base respectively, with 10 bases between them. The CDR3 is CASNTASGANVLTF. The CDR3 bases are TGCGCCAGTAATACAGCTTCTGGGGCCAACGTCCTGACTTTC.

The table lists this clone with a few counts. J is TRBJ1-1 and V is TRBV4-1; no clear D. The V gene's germline CDR1 is MGHRA and CDR2 YSYEKL. Trimming shortened V by 5 bases and J by 0 bases, and 10 bases separated the two germline ends. The CDR3 has 14 amino acids. CDR3 residues: CASSSDSMNTEAFF. The CDR3 bases are TGCGCCAGCAGCTCGGACTCCATGAACACTGAAGCTTTCTTT.